Following are 27 T cell receptor beta chains from one sample sequenced in a study of blood T cell repertoires in COVID-19. The repertoire was sequenced with immunoSEQ multiplex PCR; TCRdb's copy has only in-frame clones and lacks some. Of roughly 270,000 clones in the sample, approximately 81% were seen once. The sequencing input was PBMCs or T cells enriched from blood (not recorded which). The receptors originated from a woman aged 45 to 65 who had recovered from COVID-19.

J is TRBJ2-2 and V is TRBV3-1 (or the pseudogene TRBV3-2); D call uncertain. V was clipped by 4 bases and J by 5 bases, with 17 bases between them. The CDR3 consists of 16 residues. The germline CDR1 and CDR2 sequences are LGHDT and YNNKEL (reference sequence). The CDR3 DNA is TGTGCCAGCAGCCCCCTCCGGTCGTACCCAACCGGGGAGCTGTTTTTT. Residues: CASSPLRSYPTGELFF.

V is TRBV6-5 and J is TRBJ1-5; 8 nucleotides line up with TRBD1. The V and J ends lost 11 bases and 0 bases, in that order; junction bases with no gene match: 9. The CDR3 length is 15 residues. The germline CDR1 and CDR2 sequences are MNHEY and SVGAGI. As DNA, the CDR3 is TGTGCCGGAAACAGGGGGAGTTATAGCAATCAGCCCCAGCATTTT. Residues: CAGNRGSYSNQPQHF.

The gene calls are TRBV27 and TRBJ1-2; D is unclear. V lost 4 bases and J 13 bases, leaving 22 bases between the germline ends. Germline lookup yields CDR1 MNHEY and CDR2 SMNVEV (reference sequence). The CDR3 runs 14 residues. This CDR3 is CASSSLGRTAPTTF. For the CDR3, the DNA is TGTGCCAGCAGTTCCCTGGGTCGTACAGCCCCTACCACCTTC.

The rearrangement joins TRBV27 to TRBJ2-3, with TRBD1 matching over 7 bases. With 8 bases clipped from V and 0 bases from J, the junction kept 8 bases outside the gene matches. Germline V gene lookup returns CDR1 MNHEY and CDR2 SMNVEV (reference sequence). This CDR3 region has 15 residues. CDR3 nucleotides: TGTGCCAGCCATTGGGGCAGGGGGAGCACAGATACGCAGTATTTT. Translating it yields CASHWGRGSTDTQYF.

The gene calls are TRBV4-2 and TRBJ2-6, with no clear D. CDR1 is LGHNA and CDR2 is YNFKEQ in the germline V gene. The CDR3 contains 18 residues. V was shortened by 0 bases and J by 0 bases, with 12 bases between the two germline ends. Here the CDR3 DNA reads TGTGCCAGCAGCCAAGATAACAGCCCGATCTCTGGGGCCAACGTCCTGACTTTC. The encoded protein is CASSQDNSPISGANVLTF.

The chain employs TRBV18 and TRBJ2-3; no reliable D call. The CDR3 runs 14 residues. The germline V and J ends were trimmed by 3 bases and 2 bases, with 9 bases remaining between them. Germline-derived CDR1 and CDR2 are KGHSH and LQKENI. The CDR3 is CASSPSLNTDTQYF. CDR3 nucleotides: TGTGCCAGCTCACCCAGTTTGAACACAGATACGCAGTATTTT.

V is TRBV7-2 and J is TRBJ1-3, with D perhaps matching TRBD1 (6 bases). This CDR3 is built from 15 residues. Trimming shortened V by 3 bases and J by 0 bases, and 9 bases separated the two germline ends. Germline lookup yields CDR1 SGHTA and CDR2 FQGNSA. For the CDR3, the DNA is TGTGCCAGCAGCTTTTCAGGGGTCTCTGGAAACACCATATATTTT. Protein product: CASSFSGVSGNTIYF. The whole variable domain, remainder taken from reference TRBV7-2 and TRBJ1-3, is GAGVSQSPSNKVTEKGKDVELRCDPISGHTALYWYRQSLGQGLEFLIYFQGNSAPDKSGLPSDRFSAERTGGSVSTLTIQRTQQEDSAVYLCASSFSGVSGNTIYFGEGSWLTVV.

The chain employs TRBV6-5 and TRBJ1-4, with 8 bases matching TRBD1. The V segment lost 6 bases and the J segment 4 bases; nucleotides outside the gene matches: 4. CDR3 length: 14 residues. The germline CDR1 and CDR2 sequences are MNHEY and SVGAGI. The CDR3 region has the DNA TGTGCCAGCAGCAGGACAGGGAATAATGAAAAACTGTTTTTT. This codes for CASSRTGNNEKLFF.

The chain links TRBV10-1 to TRBJ2-7; D is unresolved. V was cut by 4 bases and J by 2 bases, with 9 bases left in between. CDR1 is WNHNN, CDR2 SYGVQD, per germline (reference sequence). This CDR3 region has 13 residues. The CDR3 region is CASSVQAPYEQYF. The CDR3 DNA reads TGCGCCAGCAGTGTGCAGGCTCCCTACGAGCAGTACTTC.

This rearrangement joins TRBV5-1 to TRBJ2-2; D unclear. The CDR3 sequence is 15 residues long. CDR1 is SGHRS, CDR2 YFSETQ, per germline. Trimming took off 0 bases at V and 6 bases at J, with 12 bases between the two ends. The CDR3 sequence is CASSLDFLPPGELFF. CDR3 coding DNA: TGCGCCAGCAGCTTGGATTTTCTCCCCCCCGGGGAGCTGTTTTTT.

This clone was found a few times. J is TRBJ1-1 and V is TRBV4-1; 8 bases are shared with TRBD1. This CDR3 is built from 16 residues. Germline V gene data show CDR1 as MGHRA and CDR2 as YSYEKL. Trimming at V came to 4 bases and at J to 3 bases, leaving 10 bases not matched to a gene. Written as DNA, the CDR3 is TGCGCCAGCAGCCCGACCCCTGGACAGGGCGACACTGAAGCTTTCTTT. Encoded protein: CASSPTPGQGDTEAFF.

J is TRBJ2-1 and V is TRBV5-1, with 13 bases lining up with TRBD2. V trimming: 8 bases; J trimming: 7 bases; junction bases outside the gene matches: 9. Per germline, CDR1 SGHRS and CDR2 YFSETQ. The length of the CDR3 is 15 residues. CDR3 sequence reads: CASKEGGLAGNEQFF. DNA for the CDR3: TGCGCCAGTAAGGAGGGGGGACTAGCGGGGAATGAGCAGTTCTTC.

This chain links TRBV7-2 with TRBJ1-2, with unresolved D. The CDR3 sequence is 13 residues long. Looked up from germline, CDR1 is SGHTA and CDR2 is FQGNSA. The V and J ends lost 2 bases and 6 bases respectively, with 10 bases between them. The CDR3 protein is CASSLSSLNGYTF. The CDR3 nucleotides are TGTGCCAGCAGCTTAAGCTCCCTGAATGGCTACACCTTC.

The V gene is TRBV7-8, the J gene TRBJ2-7; D is uncertain. V was pared by 1 base and J by 3 bases, with 7 bases between. The CDR3 contains 13 residues. The germline CDR1 and CDR2 sequences are SGHVS and FQNEAQ. CDR3 in DNA: TGTGCCAGCAGCTTAGGACCGGGCTACGAGCAGTACTTC. Its translation: CASSLGPGYEQYF.

The chain carries TRBV19 and TRBJ2-1; 11 bases map to TRBD2. Germline V lookup: CDR1 LNHDA, CDR2 SQIVND (reference sequence). The CDR3 totals 18 residues. The V segment lost 1 base and the J segment 3 bases; nucleotides outside the gene matches: 8. This chain's CDR3 is CASSIGLAGPRLYNEQFF. The DNA for the CDR3 is TGTGCCAGTAGTATAGGACTAGCGGGGCCCCGTCTCTACAATGAGCAGTTCTTC.

This clone has only a few counts. The gene calls are TRBV2 and TRBJ2-3; 10 bases align to TRBD1. The ends lost 6 bases at V and 1 base at J; junction bases unmatched: 7. Per the germline V gene, CDR1 is SNHLY and CDR2 is FYNNEI. CDR3 length: 16 amino acids. The CDR3 protein is CASSKRTGGGTDTQYF. Here the CDR3 DNA reads TGTGCCAGCAGCAAAAGGACAGGGGGTGGCACAGATACGCAGTATTTT.

The chain links TRBV7-2 to TRBJ1-5; unclear D gene. The CDR3 extends over 16 amino acids. Germline V lookup: CDR1 SGHTA, CDR2 FQGNSA. V dropped 0 bases and J dropped 1 base, with 10 bases sitting between them. The CDR3: CASSLAISGSNQPQHF. For the CDR3, the DNA is TGTGCCAGCAGCTTAGCGATCTCAGGCAGCAATCAGCCCCAGCATTTT.

The rearrangement uses TRBV5-6 and TRBJ2-7, with D possibly TRBD1 on 6 matching bases. The V gene's germline CDR1 is SGHDT and CDR2 YYEEEE. The V end was cut by 2 bases, the J end by 3 bases, with 12 bases between. CDR3 size: 14 residues. The chain's CDR3 is CASSFRQVYYEQYF. The CDR3 nucleotides read TGTGCCAGCAGCTTTCGACAGGTATACTACGAGCAGTACTTC.

This clone was seen a handful of times. The chain recombines TRBV6-2 or TRBV6-3 with TRBJ2-2, with no clear D. V lost 2 bases and J 1 base, leaving 14 bases between the germline ends. Germline values: CDR1 MNHEY, CDR2 SVGEGT. The CDR3 totals 17 residues. The chain's CDR3 is CASSYGLVARNTGELFF. CDR3 coding DNA: TGTGCCAGCAGTTACGGATTGGTAGCAAGGAACACCGGGGAGCTGTTTTTT.

In its sample, this clone was seen once. The rearrangement uses TRBV7-9 and TRBJ1-1, with D possibly matching TRBD1 (6 bases). Trimming stripped 3 bases from V and 6 bases from J, with 17 bases between. Germline assignment: CDR1 SEHNR and CDR2 FQNEAQ (reference sequence). The CDR3 is 15 amino acids. The CDR3 loop is CASSLAGALGSEAFF. DNA for the CDR3: TGTGCCAGCAGCTTGGCGGGGGCCCTGGGCTCTGAAGCTTTCTTT. The whole variable domain, remainder taken from reference TRBV7-9 and TRBJ1-1, is DTGVSQNPRHKITKRGQNVTFRCDPISEHNRLYWYRQTLGQGPEFLTYFQNEAQLEKSRLLSDRFSAERPKGSFSTLEIQRTEQGDSAMYLCASSLAGALGSEAFFGQGTRLTVV.

The chain uses TRBV21-1 and TRBJ1-4; the D segment call TRBD1 is taken from the table without a DNA check. TRBV21-1 is a pseudogene. The CDR3 has 17 residues. CDR3: CASSTRQGRVSNEKLFF. CDR3 nucleotide sequence: TGTGCCAGCAGCACCCGACAGGGAAGGGTTAGTAATGAAAAACTGTTTTTT.

This sequence joins TRBV24-1 and TRBJ1-2, with 10 nucleotides matching TRBD1. The germline V gene has CDR1 KGHDR and CDR2 SFDVKD. V lost 7 bases, J lost 2 bases, and 6 bases stayed unmatched. This CDR3 region has 15 residues. This CDR3 reads CATSQPGQGNYGYTF. The DNA of the CDR3 is TGTGCCACCAGCCAACCGGGACAGGGGAACTATGGCTACACCTTC.

V gene TRBV11-2 combines with J gene TRBJ1-1; D is uncertain. Trimming pared 1 base from V and 0 bases from J, leaving 9 bases between. Germline CDR1 SGHAT, CDR2 FQNNGV. This CDR3 has 15 residues. The CDR3: CASSLVPGMNTEAFF. The CDR3 nucleotides read TGTGCCAGCAGCTTAGTTCCGGGGATGAACACTGAAGCTTTCTTT.

The V call is TRBV18, the J call TRBJ1-4; D uncertain. The CDR3 extends over 15 amino acids. Trimming took off 0 bases at V and 5 bases at J, with 10 bases between the two ends. Germline loops: CDR1 KGHSH, CDR2 LQKENI. Here the CDR3 reads CASSPPSGGNEKLFF. The CDR3 coding sequence is TGTGCCAGCTCACCACCGAGCGGCGGCAATGAAAAACTGTTTTTT.

The chain has TRBV3-1 (or the pseudogene TRBV3-2) and TRBJ1-1; TRBD1 is a possible D gene (5 bases). The germline gives CDR1 LGHDT, CDR2 YNNKEL (reference sequence). CDR3 size: 14 residues. V shed 3 bases and J shed 4 bases, with 12 bases lying between them. CDR3 loop: CASSHQQGGTEAFF. Here the CDR3 DNA reads TGTGCCAGCAGCCATCAGCAGGGAGGCACTGAAGCTTTCTTT.

V and J are TRBV10-3 and TRBJ1-2; D is possibly TRBD1 (5 bases). Germline V gene sequence: CDR1 ENHRY, CDR2 SYGVKD. Trimming cost V 0 bases and J 4 bases, with 12 bases left between them. The CDR3 is 15 amino acids. In DNA form, the CDR3 reads TGTGCCATCAGTGAGTCGGGGAGGGGAGGCTATGGCTACACCTTC. This sequence encodes CAISESGRGGYGYTF.

The sample holds a few counts of this clone. The chain employs TRBV7-9 and TRBJ1-2, with D perhaps matching TRBD1 (6 bases). Germline-derived CDR1 and CDR2 are SEHNR and FQNEAQ (reference sequence). The CDR3 totals 13 residues. V lost 4 bases, J lost 8 bases, and 14 bases lay in between. The CDR3 DNA follows: TGTGCCAGCAGCTCTACGACAGGACCAGGCTACACCTTC. This encodes CASSSTTGPGYTF.